The sequence of this T cell receptor beta chain was determined in a study of OX40 agonist ivuxolimab in advanced cancers. Study-wide results and caveats: Averaging showed that CD8+ T cells had more expanded clones than CD4+ did.

Profiling relied on immunoSEQ multiplex PCR, and the TCRdb table lists in-frame clones only, not all of them. The repertoire holds about 19,000 clones, with around two thirds as singletons. Notes on this clone: The target antigen is unknown.

The TCR comes from an adult with an advanced solid tumor such as melanoma, head and neck, liver or kidney cancer. The input for sequencing was CD4+ or CD8+ T cells sorted from blood, taken in a trial of the OX40 agonist ivuxolimab.

The CDR3 DNA reads as TGTGCCACCAGCACCTCGGCGACCGCCACGGAGACCCAGTACTTC. Its translation: CATSTSATATETQYF. The chain couples TRBV15 to TRBJ2-5; D ambiguous. V was pared by 4 bases and J by 5 bases, with 17 bases between. The CDR3 has 15 amino acids. CDR1 is LNHNV, CDR2 YYDKDF, per germline (reference sequence). The whole variable domain, filled in from reference TRBV15 and TRBJ2-5, reads DAMVIQNPRYQVTQFGKPVTLSCSQTLNHNVMYWYQQKSSQAPKLLFHYYDKDFNNEADTPDNFQSRRPNTSFCFLDIRSPGLGDTAMYLCATSTSATATETQYFGPGTRLLVL.